The clone carrying this TCR beta chain came up a few times. Blood sampling occurred at first hyperthyroidism diagnosis, ahead of any ophthalmopathy symptoms. Trimming removed 0 bases at V and 6 bases at J, with 9 bases between. The CDR3 extends over 14 amino acids. Looked up from germline, CDR1 is LGHDT and CDR2 is YNNKEL (reference sequence). The data stem from a study of T cells in Graves' hyperthyroidism and ophthalmopathy. Using RNA transcripts as the source, TCR beta CDR3 regions were amplified. Primed by the HTBI set, a first-round RT-PCR was run on the TCR CDR3. A single record per CDR3 protein comes from TCRdb applying MiXCR to the multiplex PCR reads. The table has some 600,000 distinct CDR3 sequences, approximately 15% seen once.

The V call is TRBV3-1, the J call TRBJ1-5; D gene unclear. The sequenced material came from blood. This receptor was taken from a woman in her thirties with Graves' hyperthyroidism that later progressed to Graves' ophthalmopathy. The CDR3 DNA reads TGTGCCAGCAGCCAAGATTTAACCCCTCAGCCCCAGCATTTT. Amino acid sequence: CASSQDLTPQPQHF.